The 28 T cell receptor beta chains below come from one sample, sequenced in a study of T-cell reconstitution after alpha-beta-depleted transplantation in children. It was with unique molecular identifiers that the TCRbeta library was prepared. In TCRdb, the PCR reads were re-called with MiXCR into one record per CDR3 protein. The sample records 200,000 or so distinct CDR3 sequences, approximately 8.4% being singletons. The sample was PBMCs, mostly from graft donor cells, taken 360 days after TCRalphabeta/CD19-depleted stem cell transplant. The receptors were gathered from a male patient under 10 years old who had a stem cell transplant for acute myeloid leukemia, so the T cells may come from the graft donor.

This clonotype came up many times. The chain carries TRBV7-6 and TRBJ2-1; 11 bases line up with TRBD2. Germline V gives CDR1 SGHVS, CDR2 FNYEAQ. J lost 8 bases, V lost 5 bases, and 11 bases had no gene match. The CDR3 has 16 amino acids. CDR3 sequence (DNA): TGTGCCAGCAGCACTTTTTCTAGCGGGAGGAGCGATGAGCAGTTCTTC. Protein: CASSTFSSGRSDEQFF.

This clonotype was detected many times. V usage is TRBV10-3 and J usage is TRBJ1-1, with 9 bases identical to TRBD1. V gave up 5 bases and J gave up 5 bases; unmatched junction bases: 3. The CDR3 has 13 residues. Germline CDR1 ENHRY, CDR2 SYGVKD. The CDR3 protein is CAISRQGVTEAFF. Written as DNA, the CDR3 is TGTGCCATCAGTAGACAGGGGGTGACTGAAGCTTTCTTT.

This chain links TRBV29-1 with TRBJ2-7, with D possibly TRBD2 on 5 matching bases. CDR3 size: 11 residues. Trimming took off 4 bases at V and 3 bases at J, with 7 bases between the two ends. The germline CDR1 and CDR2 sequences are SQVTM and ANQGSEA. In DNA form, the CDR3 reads TGCAGCGTTGCCGGGAACTACGAGCAGTACTTC. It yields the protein CSVAGNYEQYF.

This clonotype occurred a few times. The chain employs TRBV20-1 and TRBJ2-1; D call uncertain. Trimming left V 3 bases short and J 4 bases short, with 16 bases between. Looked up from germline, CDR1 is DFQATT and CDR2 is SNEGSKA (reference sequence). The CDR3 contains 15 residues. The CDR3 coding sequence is TGCAGTGCTAGTCACCCTGGGTCCTCATACAATGAGCAGTTCTTC. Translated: CSASHPGSSYNEQFF.

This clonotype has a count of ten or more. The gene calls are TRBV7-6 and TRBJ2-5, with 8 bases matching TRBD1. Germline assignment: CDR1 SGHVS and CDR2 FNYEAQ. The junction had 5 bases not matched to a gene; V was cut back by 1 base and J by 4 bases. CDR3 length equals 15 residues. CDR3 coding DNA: TGTGCCAGCAGCTTAGAATCAGGACAGGGAGAGACCCAGTACTTC. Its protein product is CASSLESGQGETQYF.

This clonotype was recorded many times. In DNA form, the CDR3 reads TGTGCCAGCAGCCCTAAACGTGGATCTCAGACCCAGTACTTC. Protein: CASSPKRGSQTQYF. V and J are TRBV21-1 and TRBJ2-5. TRBV21-1 is a pseudogene segment. This CDR3 has 14 residues.

The CDR3 protein is CASRRREGTGTQYF. Written as DNA, the CDR3 is TGTGCCAGCAGGCGCAGGGAAGGGACAGGGACCCAGTACTTC. The chain links TRBV5-5 to TRBJ2-5; 8 nucleotides line up with TRBD1. V was clipped by 5 bases and J by 7 bases; unmatched bases: 10. The CDR3 runs to 14 residues. Per the germline V gene, CDR1 is SGHKS and CDR2 is YYEKEE (reference sequence).

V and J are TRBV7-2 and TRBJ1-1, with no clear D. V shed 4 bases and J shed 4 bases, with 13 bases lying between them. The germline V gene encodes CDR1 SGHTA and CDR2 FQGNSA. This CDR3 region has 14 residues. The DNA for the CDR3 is TGTGCCAGCAGCTCCTTTCGGATGGGCACTGAAGCTTTCTTT. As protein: CASSSFRMGTEAFF.

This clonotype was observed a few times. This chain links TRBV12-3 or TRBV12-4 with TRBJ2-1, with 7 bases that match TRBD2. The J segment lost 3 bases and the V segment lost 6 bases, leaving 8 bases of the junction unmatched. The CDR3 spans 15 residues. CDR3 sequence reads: CASRLLSGGYNEQFF. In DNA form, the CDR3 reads TGTGCCAGCAGGCTACTCTCGGGGGGCTACAATGAGCAGTTCTTC.

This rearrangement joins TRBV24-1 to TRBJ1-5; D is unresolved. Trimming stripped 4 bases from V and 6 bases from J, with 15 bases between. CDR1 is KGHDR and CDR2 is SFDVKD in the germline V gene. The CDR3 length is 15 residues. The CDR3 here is CATSDRRRVSQPQHF. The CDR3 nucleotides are TGTGCCACCAGTGACCGGCGGAGGGTTAGTCAGCCCCAGCATTTT.

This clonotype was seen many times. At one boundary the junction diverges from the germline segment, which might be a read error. The CDR3 bases are TGCAGTGCACCCGGACTAGCGGGAGTAAGGTTC. The encoded protein is CSAPGLAGVRF. This chain connects TRBV20-1 to TRBJ2-4; 13 bases line up with TRBD2. The CDR3 loop spans 11 amino acids. CDR1 is DFQATT, CDR2 SNEGSKA, per germline (reference sequence).

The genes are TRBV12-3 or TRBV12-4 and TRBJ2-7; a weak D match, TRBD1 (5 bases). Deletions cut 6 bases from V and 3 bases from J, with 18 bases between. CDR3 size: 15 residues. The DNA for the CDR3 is TGTGCCAGCAGCCAAGGAGAAGGGGAAATCTACGAGCAGTACTTC. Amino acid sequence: CASSQGEGEIYEQYF.

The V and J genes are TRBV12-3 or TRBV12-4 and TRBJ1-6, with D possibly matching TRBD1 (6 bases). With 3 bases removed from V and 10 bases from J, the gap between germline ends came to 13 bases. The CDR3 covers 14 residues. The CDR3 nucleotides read TGTGCCAGCAGTTTGTACAGGGCGGGCTCACCCCTCCACTTT. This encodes CASSLYRAGSPLHF.

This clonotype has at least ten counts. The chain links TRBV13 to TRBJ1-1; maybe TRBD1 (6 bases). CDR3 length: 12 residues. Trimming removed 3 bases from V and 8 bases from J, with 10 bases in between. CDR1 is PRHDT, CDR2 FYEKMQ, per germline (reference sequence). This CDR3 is CASSLDSLEAFF. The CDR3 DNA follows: TGTGCCAGCAGCTTGGACAGTTTGGAAGCTTTCTTT.

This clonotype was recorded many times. In nucleotides, the CDR3 is TGTGCCAGCAGCGAGGGACTAAGGGCCAACGTCCTGACTTTC. Translation gives CASSEGLRANVLTF. The chain uses TRBV2 and TRBJ2-6; TRBD2 matches at 7 bases. V lost 6 bases, J lost 5 bases, and 4 bases stayed unmatched. Per the germline V gene, CDR1 is SNHLY and CDR2 is FYNNEI. The CDR3 extends over 14 amino acids.

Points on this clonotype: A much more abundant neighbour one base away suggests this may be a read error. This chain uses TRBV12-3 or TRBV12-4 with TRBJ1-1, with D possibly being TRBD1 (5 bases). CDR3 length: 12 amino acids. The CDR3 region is CVSTLWGVEAFF. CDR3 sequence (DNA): TGTGTCAGCACCCTGTGGGGGGTTGAAGCTTTCTTT.

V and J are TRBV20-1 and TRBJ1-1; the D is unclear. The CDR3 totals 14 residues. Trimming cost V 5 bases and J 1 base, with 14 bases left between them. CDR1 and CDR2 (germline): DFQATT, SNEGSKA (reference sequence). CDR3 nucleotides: TGCAGTGCTGGTACGTTAAATTCGAACACTGAAGCTTTCTTT. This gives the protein CSAGTLNSNTEAFF.

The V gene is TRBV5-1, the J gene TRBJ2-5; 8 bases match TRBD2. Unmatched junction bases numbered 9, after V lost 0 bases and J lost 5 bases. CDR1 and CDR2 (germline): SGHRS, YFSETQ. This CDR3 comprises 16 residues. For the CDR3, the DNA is TGCGCCAGCAGCTTGGGGGTCGGGGGGGCCGAGGAGACCCAGTACTTC. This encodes CASSLGVGGAEETQYF. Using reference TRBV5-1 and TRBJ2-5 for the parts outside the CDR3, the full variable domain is KAGVTQTPRYLIKTRGQQVTLSCSPISGHRSVSWYQQTPGQGLQFLFEYFSETQRNKGNFPGRFSGRQFSNSRSEMNVSTLELGDSALYLCASSLGVGGAEETQYFGPGTRLLVL.

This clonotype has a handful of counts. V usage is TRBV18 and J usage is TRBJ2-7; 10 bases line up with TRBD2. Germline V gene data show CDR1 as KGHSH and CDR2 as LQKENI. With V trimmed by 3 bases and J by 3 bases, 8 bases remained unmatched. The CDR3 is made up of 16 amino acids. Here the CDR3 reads CASSPPGTSGIYEQYF. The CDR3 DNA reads TGTGCCAGCTCACCTCCCGGAACTAGCGGGATCTACGAGCAGTACTTC.

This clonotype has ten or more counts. The CDR3 protein is CSARGRQGRDEQYV. The CDR3 DNA reads TGCAGTGCTAGAGGGAGACAGGGACGGGACGAGCAGTACGTC. This chain uses TRBV20-1 with TRBJ2-7, with 7 bases matching TRBD1. Germline V gene lookup returns CDR1 DFQATT and CDR2 SNEGSKA (reference sequence). The CDR3 has 14 amino acids. J was trimmed by 5 bases and V by 1 base; bases with no gene match: 8.

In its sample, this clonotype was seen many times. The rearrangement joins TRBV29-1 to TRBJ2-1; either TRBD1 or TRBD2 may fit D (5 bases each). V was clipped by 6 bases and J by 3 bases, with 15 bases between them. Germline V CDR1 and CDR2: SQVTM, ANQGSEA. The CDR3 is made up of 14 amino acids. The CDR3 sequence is CSVGPPVHYNEQFF. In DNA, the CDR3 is TGCAGCGTGGGACCCCCGGTCCACTACAATGAGCAGTTCTTC.

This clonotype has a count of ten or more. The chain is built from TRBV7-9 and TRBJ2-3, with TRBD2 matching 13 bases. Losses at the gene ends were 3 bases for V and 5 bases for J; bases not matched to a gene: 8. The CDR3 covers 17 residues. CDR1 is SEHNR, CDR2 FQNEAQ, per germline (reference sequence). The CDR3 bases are TGTGCCAGCAGCTTGACACTAGCGGGAGGGCTTGGAGATACGCAGTATTTT. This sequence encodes CASSLTLAGGLGDTQYF.

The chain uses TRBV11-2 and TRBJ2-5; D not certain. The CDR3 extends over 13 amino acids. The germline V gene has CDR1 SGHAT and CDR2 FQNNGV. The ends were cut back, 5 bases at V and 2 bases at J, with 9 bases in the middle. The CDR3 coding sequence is TGTGCCAGCAGCCGGATGATGCAAGAGACCCAGTACTTC. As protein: CASSRMMQETQYF.

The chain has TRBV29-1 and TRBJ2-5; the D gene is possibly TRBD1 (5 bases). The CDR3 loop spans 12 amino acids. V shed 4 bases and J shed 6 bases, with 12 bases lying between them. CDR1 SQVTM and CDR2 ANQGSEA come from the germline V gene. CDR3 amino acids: CSVGVTAKTQYF. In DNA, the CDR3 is TGCAGCGTTGGGGTGACAGCGAAGACCCAGTACTTC.

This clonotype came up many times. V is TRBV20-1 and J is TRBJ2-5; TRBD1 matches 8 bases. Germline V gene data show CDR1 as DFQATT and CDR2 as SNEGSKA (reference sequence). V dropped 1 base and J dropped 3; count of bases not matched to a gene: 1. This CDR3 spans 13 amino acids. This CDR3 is CSARGTGKETQYF. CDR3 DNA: TGCAGTGCTAGAGGGACAGGGAAAGAGACCCAGTACTTC.

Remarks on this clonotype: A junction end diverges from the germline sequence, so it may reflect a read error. CDR3 loop: CSARDRRDFFF. CDR3 bases: TGCAGTGCGCGAGACCGCCGGGACTTTTTTTTC. This sequence joins TRBV20-1 and TRBJ2-1; D might be TRBD2 (6 bases). The CDR3 is 11 residues long. Germline V gene lookup returns CDR1 DFQATT and CDR2 SNEGSKA (reference sequence).

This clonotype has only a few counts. The CDR3 here is CSAWTSGALYEQYF. The CDR3 nucleotides are TGCAGTGCGTGGACTAGCGGGGCCCTCTACGAGCAGTACTTC. V and J are TRBV20-1 and TRBJ2-7; 12 bases fit TRBD2. Looked up from germline, CDR1 is DFQATT and CDR2 is SNEGSKA (reference sequence). The CDR3 is 14 residues long. V lost 6 bases and J lost 3; bases outside the gene matches: 6.

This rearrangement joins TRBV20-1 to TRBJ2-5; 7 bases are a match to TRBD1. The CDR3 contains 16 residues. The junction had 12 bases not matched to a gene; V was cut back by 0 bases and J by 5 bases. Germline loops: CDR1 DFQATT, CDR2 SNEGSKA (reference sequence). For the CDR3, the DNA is TGCAGTGCTAGAGATGTGGCCAGGGGGTTCGCGGAGACCCAGTACTTC. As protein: CSARDVARGFAETQYF.